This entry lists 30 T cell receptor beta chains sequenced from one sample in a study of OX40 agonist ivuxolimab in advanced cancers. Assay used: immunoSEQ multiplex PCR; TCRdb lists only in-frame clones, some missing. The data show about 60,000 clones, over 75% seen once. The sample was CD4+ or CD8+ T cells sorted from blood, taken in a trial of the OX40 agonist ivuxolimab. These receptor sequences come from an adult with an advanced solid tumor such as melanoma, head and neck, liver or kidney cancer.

The DNA for the CDR3 is TGCGCCAGCAGTGAAGGAAAATTCGAGCTGTTTTTT. Its translation is CASSEGKFELFF. The gene calls are TRBV10-2 and TRBJ2-2; no clear D gene. This CDR3 spans 12 amino acids. From germline, CDR1 is WSHSY and CDR2 SAAADI. Trimming took 3 bases from V and 11 from J, leaving 10 bases between them.

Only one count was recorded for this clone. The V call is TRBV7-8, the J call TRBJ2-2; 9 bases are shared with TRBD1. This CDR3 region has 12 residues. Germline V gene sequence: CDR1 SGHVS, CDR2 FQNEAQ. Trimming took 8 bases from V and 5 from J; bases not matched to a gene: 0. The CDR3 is CASGQGTGELFF. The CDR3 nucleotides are TGTGCCAGCGGACAGGGGACCGGGGAGCTGTTTTTT.

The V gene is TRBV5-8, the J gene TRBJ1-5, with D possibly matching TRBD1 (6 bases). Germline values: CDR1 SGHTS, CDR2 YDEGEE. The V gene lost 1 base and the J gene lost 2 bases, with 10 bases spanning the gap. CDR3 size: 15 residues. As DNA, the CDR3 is TGTGCCAGCAGCTTGACAGGGACCGGCAATCAGCCCCAGCATTTT. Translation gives CASSLTGTGNQPQHF.

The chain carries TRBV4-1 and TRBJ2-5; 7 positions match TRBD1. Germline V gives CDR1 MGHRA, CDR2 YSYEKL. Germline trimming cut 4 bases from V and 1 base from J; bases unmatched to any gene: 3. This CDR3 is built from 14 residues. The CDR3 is CASSPTGIQETQYF. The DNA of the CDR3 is TGCGCCAGCAGCCCGACAGGGATCCAAGAGACCCAGTACTTC.

CDR3 sequence: CASSPQGLDNSPLHF. As DNA, the CDR3 is TGTGCCAGCAGCCCACAGGGTTTGGATAATTCACCCCTCCACTTT. V and J are TRBV5-4 and TRBJ1-6; TRBD1 is a possible D gene (6 bases). Between the trimmed V and J ends, which lost 4 bases and 5 bases, there was a span of 13 bases. Per the germline V gene, CDR1 is SGHNT and CDR2 is YYREEE (reference sequence). The CDR3 totals 15 residues. Variable domain in full (rest from reference TRBV5-4 and TRBJ1-6): ETGVTQSPTHLIKTRGQQVTLRCSSQSGHNTVSWYQQALGQGPQFIFQYYREEENGRGNFPPRFSGLQFPNYSSELNVNALELDDSALYLCASSPQGLDNSPLHFGNGTRLTVT.

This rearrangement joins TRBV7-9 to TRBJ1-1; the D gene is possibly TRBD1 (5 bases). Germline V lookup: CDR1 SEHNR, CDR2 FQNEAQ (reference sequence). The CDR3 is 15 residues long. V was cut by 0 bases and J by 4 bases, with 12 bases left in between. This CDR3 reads CASSLALAGRTEAFF. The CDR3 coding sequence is TGTGCCAGCAGCTTAGCCCTAGCAGGGCGCACTGAAGCTTTCTTT.

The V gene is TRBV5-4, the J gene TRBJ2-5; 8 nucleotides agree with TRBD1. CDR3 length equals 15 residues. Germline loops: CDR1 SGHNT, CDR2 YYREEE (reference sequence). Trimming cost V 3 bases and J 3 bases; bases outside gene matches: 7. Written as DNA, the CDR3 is TGTGCCAGCAGCTCAAAGGCAGGGGGCGAAGAGACCCAGTACTTC. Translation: CASSSKAGGEETQYF.

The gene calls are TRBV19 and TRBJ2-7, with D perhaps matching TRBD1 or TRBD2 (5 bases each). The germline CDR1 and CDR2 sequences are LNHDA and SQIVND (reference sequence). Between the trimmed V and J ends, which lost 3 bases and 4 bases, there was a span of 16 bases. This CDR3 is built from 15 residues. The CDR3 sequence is CASSMNWDVRYEQYF. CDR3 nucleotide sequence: TGTGCCAGTAGTATGAATTGGGACGTAAGATACGAGCAGTACTTC.

CDR3 sequence reads: CASSAPPDKTQYF. The CDR3 DNA reads TGTGCCAGCAGCGCCCCCCCCGACAAGACCCAGTACTTC. The V gene is TRBV7-2, the J gene TRBJ2-5, with no clear D. Trimming stripped 5 bases from V and 6 bases from J, with 13 bases between. Germline lookup yields CDR1 SGHTA and CDR2 FQGNSA. The CDR3 has 13 amino acids.

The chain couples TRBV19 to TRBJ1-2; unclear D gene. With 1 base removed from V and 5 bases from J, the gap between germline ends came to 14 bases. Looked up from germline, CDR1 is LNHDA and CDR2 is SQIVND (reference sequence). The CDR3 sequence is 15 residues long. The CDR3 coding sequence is TGTGCCAGTAGTATAGTCGTCAGAAACTCGTATGGCTACACCTTC. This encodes CASSIVVRNSYGYTF.

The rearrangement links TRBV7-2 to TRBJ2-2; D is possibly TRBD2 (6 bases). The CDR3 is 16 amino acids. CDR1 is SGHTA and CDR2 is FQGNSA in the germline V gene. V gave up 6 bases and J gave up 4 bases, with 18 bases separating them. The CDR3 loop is CASSSPAGRVTGELFF. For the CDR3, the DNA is TGTGCCAGCAGTTCTCCGGCGGGGCGCGTCACCGGGGAGCTGTTTTTT.

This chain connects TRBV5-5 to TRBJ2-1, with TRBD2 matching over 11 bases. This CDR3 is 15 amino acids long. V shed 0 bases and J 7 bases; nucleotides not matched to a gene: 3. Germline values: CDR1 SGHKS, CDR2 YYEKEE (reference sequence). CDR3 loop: CASSLAASGGNEQFF. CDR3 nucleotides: TGTGCCAGCAGCTTGGCGGCTAGCGGGGGGAATGAGCAGTTCTTC. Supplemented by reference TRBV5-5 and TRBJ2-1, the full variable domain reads DAGVTQSPTHLIKTRGQQVTLRCSPISGHKSVSWYQQVLGQGPQFIFQYYEKEERGRGNFPDRFSARQFPNYSSELNVNALLLGDSALYLCASSLAASGGNEQFFGPGTRLTVL.

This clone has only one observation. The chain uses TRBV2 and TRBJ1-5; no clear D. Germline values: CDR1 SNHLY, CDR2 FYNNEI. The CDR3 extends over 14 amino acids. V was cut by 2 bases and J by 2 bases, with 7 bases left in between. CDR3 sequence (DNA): TGTGCCAGCAGTGAACGGGCGGGCAATCAGCCCCAGCATTTT. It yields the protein CASSERAGNQPQHF.

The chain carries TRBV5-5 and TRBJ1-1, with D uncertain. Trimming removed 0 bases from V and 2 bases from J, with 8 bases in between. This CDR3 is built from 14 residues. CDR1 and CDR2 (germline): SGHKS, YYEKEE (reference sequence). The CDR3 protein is CASSLARLNTEAFF. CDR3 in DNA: TGTGCCAGCAGCTTGGCCCGACTTAACACTGAAGCTTTCTTT.

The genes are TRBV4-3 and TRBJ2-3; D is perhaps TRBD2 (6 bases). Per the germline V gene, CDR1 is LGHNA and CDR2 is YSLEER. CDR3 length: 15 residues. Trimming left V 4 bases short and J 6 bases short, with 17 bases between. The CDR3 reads CASSPLGLLSDTQYF. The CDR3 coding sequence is TGCGCCAGCAGCCCCCTCGGACTACTTTCGGATACGCAGTATTTT.

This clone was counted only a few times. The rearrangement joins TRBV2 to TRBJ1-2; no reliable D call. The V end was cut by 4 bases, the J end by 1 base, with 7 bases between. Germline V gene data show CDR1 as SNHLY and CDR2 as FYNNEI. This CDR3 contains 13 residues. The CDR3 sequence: CASSADVNYGYTF. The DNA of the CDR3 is TGTGCCAGCAGTGCTGACGTTAACTATGGCTACACCTTC.

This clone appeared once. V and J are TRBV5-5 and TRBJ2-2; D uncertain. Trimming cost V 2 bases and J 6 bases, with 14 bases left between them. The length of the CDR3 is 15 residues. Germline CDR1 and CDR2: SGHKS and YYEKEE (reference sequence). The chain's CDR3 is CASSFVASMSGELFF. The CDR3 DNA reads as TGTGCCAGCAGCTTCGTGGCGTCCATGTCCGGGGAGCTGTTTTTT.

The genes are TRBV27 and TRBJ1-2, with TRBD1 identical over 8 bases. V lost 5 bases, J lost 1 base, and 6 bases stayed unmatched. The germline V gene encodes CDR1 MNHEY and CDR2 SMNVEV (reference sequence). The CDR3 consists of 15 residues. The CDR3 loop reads CASSTWTGSNYGYTF. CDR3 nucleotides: TGTGCCAGCAGTACCTGGACAGGGAGTAACTATGGCTACACCTTC.

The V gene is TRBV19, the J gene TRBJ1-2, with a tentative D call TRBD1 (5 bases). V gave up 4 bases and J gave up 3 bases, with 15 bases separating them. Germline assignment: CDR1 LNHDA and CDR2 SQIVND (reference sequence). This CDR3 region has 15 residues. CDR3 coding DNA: TGTGCCAGTAGTACCCCCACGGGACGTGACTATGGCTACACCTTC. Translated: CASSTPTGRDYGYTF.

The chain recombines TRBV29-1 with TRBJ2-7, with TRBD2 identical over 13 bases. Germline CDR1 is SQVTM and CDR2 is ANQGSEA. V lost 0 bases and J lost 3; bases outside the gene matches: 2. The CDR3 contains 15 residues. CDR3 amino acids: CSVEERTSGGYEQYF. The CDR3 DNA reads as TGCAGCGTTGAAGAAAGGACTAGCGGGGGCTACGAGCAGTACTTC.

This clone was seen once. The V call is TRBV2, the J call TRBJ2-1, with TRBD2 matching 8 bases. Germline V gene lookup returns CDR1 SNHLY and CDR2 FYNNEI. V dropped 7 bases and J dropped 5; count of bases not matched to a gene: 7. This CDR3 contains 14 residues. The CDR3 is CASNGGGTHNEQFF. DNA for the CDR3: TGTGCCAGCAACGGCGGGGGGACCCACAATGAGCAGTTCTTC.

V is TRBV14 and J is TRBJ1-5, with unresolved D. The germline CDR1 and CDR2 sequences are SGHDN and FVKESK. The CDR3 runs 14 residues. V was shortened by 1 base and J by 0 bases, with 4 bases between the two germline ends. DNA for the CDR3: TGTGCCAGCAGCCAAGGGTATAGCAATCAGCCCCAGCATTTT. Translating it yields CASSQGYSNQPQHF. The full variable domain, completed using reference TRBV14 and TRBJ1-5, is EAGVTQFPSHSVIEKGQTVTLRCDPISGHDNLYWYRRVMGKEIKFLLHFVKESKQDESGMPNNRFLAERTGGTYSTLKVQPAELEDSGVYFCASSQGYSNQPQHFGDGTRLSIL.

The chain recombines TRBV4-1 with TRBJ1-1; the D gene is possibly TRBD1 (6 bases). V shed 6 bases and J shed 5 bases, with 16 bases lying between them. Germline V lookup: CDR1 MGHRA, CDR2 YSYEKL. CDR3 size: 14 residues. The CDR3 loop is CASRGLLRGTEAFF. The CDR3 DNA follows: TGCGCCAGCAGGGGCTTATTGAGGGGGACTGAAGCTTTCTTT.

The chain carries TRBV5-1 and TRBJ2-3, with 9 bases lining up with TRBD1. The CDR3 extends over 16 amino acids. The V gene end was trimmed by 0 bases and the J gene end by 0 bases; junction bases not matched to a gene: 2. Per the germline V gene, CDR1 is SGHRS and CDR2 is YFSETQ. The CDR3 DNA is TGCGCCAGCAGCTTGGCTGGGACAGGGAGCACAGATACGCAGTATTTT. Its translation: CASSLAGTGSTDTQYF.

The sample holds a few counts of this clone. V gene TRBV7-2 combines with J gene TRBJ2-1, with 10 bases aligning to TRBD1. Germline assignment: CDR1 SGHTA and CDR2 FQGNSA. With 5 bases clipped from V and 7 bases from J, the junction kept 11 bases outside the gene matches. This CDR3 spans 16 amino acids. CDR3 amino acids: CASSRSTGGNLNEQFF. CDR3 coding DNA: TGTGCCAGCAGCCGATCGACAGGGGGCAATTTGAATGAGCAGTTCTTC.

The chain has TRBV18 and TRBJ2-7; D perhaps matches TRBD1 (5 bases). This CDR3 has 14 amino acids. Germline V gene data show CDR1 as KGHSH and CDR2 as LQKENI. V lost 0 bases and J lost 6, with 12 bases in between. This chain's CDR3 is CASSPPSRVGEQYF. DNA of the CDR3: TGTGCCAGCTCACCACCGTCCAGGGTAGGCGAGCAGTACTTC. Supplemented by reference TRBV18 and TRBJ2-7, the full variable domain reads NAGVMQNPRHLVRRRGQEARLRCSPMKGHSHVYWYRQLPEEGLKFMVYLQKENIIDESGMPKERFSAEFPKEGPSILRIQQVVRGDSAAYFCASSPPSRVGEQYFGPGTRLTVT.

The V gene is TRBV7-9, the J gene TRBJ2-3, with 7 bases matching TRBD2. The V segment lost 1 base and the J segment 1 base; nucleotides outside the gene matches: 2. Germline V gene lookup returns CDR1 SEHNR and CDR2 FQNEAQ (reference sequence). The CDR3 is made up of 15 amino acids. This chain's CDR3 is CASSLGSGGTDTQYF. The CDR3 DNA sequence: TGTGCCAGCAGCTTAGGGAGCGGGGGCACAGATACGCAGTATTTT. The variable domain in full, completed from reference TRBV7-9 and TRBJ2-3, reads DTGVSQNPRHKITKRGQNVTFRCDPISEHNRLYWYRQTLGQGPEFLTYFQNEAQLEKSRLLSDRFSAERPKGSFSTLEIQRTEQGDSAMYLCASSLGSGGTDTQYFGPGTRLTVL.

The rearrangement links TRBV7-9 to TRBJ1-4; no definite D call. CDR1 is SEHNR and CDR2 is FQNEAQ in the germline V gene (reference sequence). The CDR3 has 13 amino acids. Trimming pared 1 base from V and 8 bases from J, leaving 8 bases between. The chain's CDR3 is CASSLGAEEKLFF. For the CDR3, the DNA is TGTGCCAGCAGCTTAGGGGCCGAGGAAAAACTGTTTTTT. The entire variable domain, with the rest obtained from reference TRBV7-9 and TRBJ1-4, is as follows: DTGVSQNPRHKITKRGQNVTFRCDPISEHNRLYWYRQTLGQGPEFLTYFQNEAQLEKSRLLSDRFSAERPKGSFSTLEIQRTEQGDSAMYLCASSLGAEEKLFFGSGTQLSVL.

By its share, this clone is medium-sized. The CDR3 coding sequence is TGCGCCAGCAGCTTGGAGGGGGAGACCCAGTACTTC. Protein product: CASSLEGETQYF. V is TRBV5-1 and J is TRBJ2-5; D is perhaps TRBD1 (5 bases). CDR1 SGHRS and CDR2 YFSETQ come from the germline V gene. The ends were cut back, 0 bases at V and 5 bases at J, with 5 bases in the middle. The CDR3 runs 12 residues.

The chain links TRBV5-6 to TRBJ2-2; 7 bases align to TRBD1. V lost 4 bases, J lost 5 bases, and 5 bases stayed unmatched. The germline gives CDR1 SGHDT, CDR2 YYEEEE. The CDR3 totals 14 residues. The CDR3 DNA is TGTGCCAGCAGCCAGGGACAGTGGACCGGGGAGCTGTTTTTT. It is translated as CASSQGQWTGELFF.